This T cell receptor beta chain was identified during a study of control samples from healthy donors and cancer patients. Measured with immunoSEQ multiplex PCR; TCRdb has only the in-frame clones, and not every one. In the table there are about 100,000 clones, roughly 87% of which are singletons. The germline CDR1 and CDR2 sequences are MNHEY and SMNVEV (reference sequence). This CDR3 is 16 amino acids long. Germline trimming cut 2 bases from V and 3 bases from J; bases unmatched to any gene: 10. The chain combines TRBV27 with TRBJ2-7; 7 bases line up with TRBD2. Source material: blood. The sequence was collected from a woman between 45 and 65 years old in good health. The CDR3 sequence is CASSLSAGVKFYEQYV. In nucleotides, the CDR3 is TGTGCCAGCAGTTTAAGTGCGGGAGTAAAATTCTACGAGCAGTACGTC.